The rows below give T cell receptor beta chains drawn from one sample of a study of shared clonotypes between healthy human individuals. The assay was immunoSEQ multiplex PCR, and TCRdb's table has in-frame clones only and misses some. The sample includes about 2.1 million clones, approximately 94% of them seen just once. The material sequenced was naive CD8+ T cells from PBMCs. The receptors shown here come from a man aged 18 to 29 in good health. Some clones in this sample may be carry-over from other donors' samples. Both conserved end residues are part of each CDR3. Fields, in order: clone size, J gene, CDR3 length, D gene, V gene, CDR3 protein, CDR3 DNA. A D gene is named only where the DNA matches it firmly. Only part of the rows carry a size: once, few, many, or a class if the clone is expanded.

- TRBJ2-7 16 TRBD1 TRBV5-1 CASRIAPSGGYYEQYF TGCGCCAGCAGAATTGCCCCGTCAGGGGGATACTACGAGCAGTACTTC
once TRBJ2-2 16 - TRBV9 CASSVSQGLNAGELFF TGTGCCAGCAGCGTTTCACAGGGACTGAACGCCGGGGAGCTGTTTTTT
- TRBJ2-7 13 TRBD1 TRBV4-3 CASSQGTGAEQYF TGCGCCAGCAGCCAAGGGACAGGGGCGGAGCAGTACTTC
- TRBJ2-1 15 TRBD2 TRBV7-8 CASSLALADPVEQFF TGTGCCAGCAGCTTAGCCCTAGCGGACCCAGTCGAGCAGTTCTTC
- TRBJ2-1 13 - TRBV11-2 CASSFERDNEQFF TGTGCCAGCAGCTTCGAAAGGGACAATGAGCAGTTCTTC
- TRBJ2-5 16 TRBD1 TRBV9 CASSANPGQQQETQYF TGTGCCAGCAGCGCGAACCCGGGACAGCAACAAGAGACCCAGTACTTC
- TRBJ2-7 15 - TRBV5-8 CASSLEGPSSYEQYF TGTGCCAGCAGCTTAGAGGGTCCGAGCTCCTACGAGCAGTACTTC
- TRBJ2-7 13 TRBD1 TRBV28 CASKGTGAYEQYF TGTGCCAGCAAAGGGACAGGGGCCTACGAGCAGTACTTC
- TRBJ1-2 13 - TRBV9 CASSAGTGGGYTF TGTGCCAGCAGCGCGGGAACAGGCGGTGGCTACACCTTC
once TRBJ1-1 13 - TRBV2 CASTLNWNTEAFF TGTGCCAGCACTTTGAATTGGAACACTGAAGCTTTCTTT